This TCR beta chain was sequenced for a study of T cell clones after liver transplantation (dated by TCRdb to between 2018 and 2021). At the level of the whole study: The samples were obtained from ITN030ST, a randomized trial that attempted immunosuppression withdrawal within 2 years after liver transplantation. Donor-reactive T cell clones were identified using TCRbeta sequencing after a pre-transplant mixed lymphocyte reaction and were then followed in post-transplant blood. As an antigen-independent comparator for the donor-reactive sequences, third party-reactive TCRbeta sequences from pre-transplant MLRs were identified as well. Three of the eight recipients were HCV-positive; the others were transplanted for non-autoimmune, non-viral indications. Until randomization at 12-24 months post-transplant, subjects were given standard immunosuppression, with no induction therapy. Tolerance was defined as complete immunosuppression withdrawal for at least one year with no rise in liver enzymes beyond twice the upper limit of normal. Blood samples were taken pre-transplant, pre-randomization before withdrawal, and post-randomization after full withdrawal or failed withdrawal. Of the 8 liver transplant recipients making up the studied cohort, 3 were classified as tolerant and 5 as non-tolerant. Points the paper makes about the study in general: Donor-reactive sequences declined more than third party-reactive ones, suggesting partial antigen-specific deletion unrelated to withdrawal success. Low numbers of available donor cells limited the measurable donor-reactive repertoire in two subjects. Since no allograft tissue specimens were available, donor-reactive T cells may have migrated into the graft instead of being deleted. In most of the 8 subjects, circulating donor-reactive CD4 TCRbeta sequences decreased significantly after transplant, regardless of tolerance or HCV status. The conclusions were considered preliminary, being limited by small, heterogeneous patient numbers and non-standardized post-transplant time points. When repertoire turnover was taken into account, detection of donor-reactive sequences was significantly reduced in 7 of 8 subjects for CD4 and in 8 of 8 subjects for CD8.

The germline V gene specifies KGHSH as CDR1 and LQKENI as CDR2. The CDR3 measures 14 amino acids from cysteine to phenylalanine. Kept here is only the CDR3 DNA, which spans 42 bases and is read in frame from base 1. V is trimmed back by 3 bases and J by 6 bases, and the junction contains 5 bases that no gene match accounts for. What the time point label conveys for this sample: pre-transplant. Unstimulated PBMCs, after thawing, were stained for CD3, CD4 and CD8 and then FACS-sorted into CD3+CD4+ and CD3+CD8+ populations. All 8 studied subjects were randomized to immunosuppression withdrawal. The Qiagen DNeasy Blood and Tissue Kit was used for genomic DNA isolation. This clone is classified as medium-sized (0.01 to 0.1%). This receptor's antigen is unknown. There are no base qualities to consult, and no much larger clone falls within one base. Using immunoSEQ, frozen genomic DNA was subjected to high-throughput TCRbeta CDR3 sequencing, a process that included PCR amplification, mapping, bias correction and internal controls. In the authors' own workflow: Only productive rearrangements were retained, with each unique TCRbeta sequence defined by its CDR3 nucleotide sequence together with its V and J gene. For a sequence to be called donor-reactive, it needed a frequency of at least 0.01% and at least 5-fold expansion in CFSE-low cells compared with unstimulated pre-transplant cells. Minimum frequency thresholds were set for each subject on the basis of the unstimulated sample with the lowest template count, so that a detection power of at least 90% was ensured. Repertoire turnover was measured by Jensen-Shannon divergence between the top 1000 TCRbeta sequences post- and pre-transplant. Two-sided Fisher's exact tests were used to test for changes in the detection of donor-reactive sequences. What TCRdb holds here is the immuneACCESS table cut down to in-frame rearrangements. Part of the clones is not present; checked against another copy, under half of the missing clones reflect an unresolved V gene, and the others are unexplained. The V and J calls and clone size are taken from that table; D and trimming were inferred from the DNA. The sample table lists 40,000 to 65,000 clones, approximately 84% of them with a count of one. The leading ten clones occupy around 8.5% of the sample.

Material: CD4+ T cells from blood, obtained before liver transplant. The clonotype originates from a human donor who received a liver transplant. Recombination linked TRBV18 to TRBJ1-5, with TRBD1 identical over 7 junction bases. The DNA sequence follows: TGTGCCAGCTCACCCGACAGGGAAGGTCAGCCCCAGCATTTT. The encoded protein is CASSPDREGQPQHF.